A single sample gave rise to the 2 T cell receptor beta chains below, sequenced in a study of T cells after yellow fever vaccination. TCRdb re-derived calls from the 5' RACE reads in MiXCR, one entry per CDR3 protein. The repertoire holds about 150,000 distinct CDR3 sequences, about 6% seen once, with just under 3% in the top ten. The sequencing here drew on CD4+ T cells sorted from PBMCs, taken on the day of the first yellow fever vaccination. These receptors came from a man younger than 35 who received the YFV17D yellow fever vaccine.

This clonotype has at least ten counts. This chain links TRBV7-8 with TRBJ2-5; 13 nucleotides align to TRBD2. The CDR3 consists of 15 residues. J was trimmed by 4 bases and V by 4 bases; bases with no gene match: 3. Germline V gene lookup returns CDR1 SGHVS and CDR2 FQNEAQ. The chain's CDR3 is CASSSLAGGPETQYF. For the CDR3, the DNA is TGTGCCAGCAGCTCACTAGCGGGGGGGCCAGAGACCCAGTACTTC. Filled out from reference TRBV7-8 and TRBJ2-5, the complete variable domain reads GAGVSQSPRYKVAKRGQDVALRCDPISGHVSLFWYQQALGQGPEFLTYFQNEAQLDKSGLPSDRFFAERPEGSVSTLKIQRTQQEDSAVYLCASSSLAGGPETQYFGPGTRLLVL.

The CDR3 spells CASSTGTGKGYTF. The CDR3 nucleotides read TGTGCCAGCAGTACCGGGACAGGGAAGGGCTACACCTTC. This chain uses TRBV27 with TRBJ1-2, with 9 bases identical to TRBD1. This CDR3 region has 13 residues. Per germline, CDR1 MNHEY and CDR2 SMNVEV (reference sequence). V lost 5 bases, J lost 8 bases, and 6 bases stayed unmatched.